These 30 T cell receptor beta chains were all obtained from the same sample, sequenced in a study of monozygotic twins with inflammatory bowel disease. From its re-call of the 5' RACE reads, TCRdb lists each CDR3 protein once, without DNA. The listing contains about 160,000 distinct CDR3 sequences. Sequenced sample: blood. These receptors were taken from a human donor with ulcerative colitis or Crohn's disease, or a healthy co-twin of an affected twin (not recorded which).

J is TRBJ2-1 and V is TRBV11-1; the D gene TCRdb calls, TRBD2, cannot be checked with no DNA. Germline V gene lookup returns CDR1 SGHAT and CDR2 FQDESV (reference sequence). CDR3 size: 18 residues. The chain's CDR3 is CASSSPLTSGSSYNEQFF.

The chain employs TRBV11-2 and TRBJ2-7; TCRdb indicates TRBD2, and absent DNA this call remains unverified. The CDR3 covers 15 residues. The germline gives CDR1 SGHAT, CDR2 FQNNGV. The CDR3 region is CASSPGTSAVYEQYF.

V and J are TRBV24-1 and TRBJ2-2; TCRdb outputs TRBD2, but without DNA this stays unchecked. The CDR3 has 17 amino acids. The germline CDR1 and CDR2 sequences are KGHDR and SFDVKD. The CDR3 region is CATSDSRLAGVAGELFF.

This chain joins TRBV20-1 and TRBJ1-5; as DNA is missing, the TRBD1 call by TCRdb cannot be tested. Germline values: CDR1 DFQATT, CDR2 SNEGSKA (reference sequence). The length of the CDR3 is 14 residues. CDR3 protein: CSGTQGTGSQPQHF.

CDR3 sequence reads: CASKDGSEKLFF. This chain uses TRBV2 with TRBJ1-4. CDR1 and CDR2 (germline): SNHLY, FYNNEI. This CDR3 has 12 residues.

The gene calls are TRBV5-6 and TRBJ2-5. The CDR3 runs 12 residues. Germline V lookup: CDR1 SGHDT, CDR2 YYEEEE. The CDR3 spells CASRVGLETQYF.

The chain employs TRBV7-9 and TRBJ1-1; TCRdb's D call of TRBD1 is untestable without DNA. Germline CDR1 SEHNR, CDR2 FQNEAQ (reference sequence). CDR3 size: 13 residues. CDR3 loop: CASSVGQGVKAFF.

CDR3 loop: CASSSGQGVTEAFF. J is TRBJ1-1 and V is TRBV5-1; the TCRdb D gene call, TRBD1, has no DNA to confirm it. Germline V lookup: CDR1 SGHRS, CDR2 YFSETQ. The CDR3 is 14 amino acids.

The rearrangement links TRBV20-1 to TRBJ2-7; checking the TCRdb D call of TRBD1 is not possible without DNA. Germline loops: CDR1 DFQATT, CDR2 SNEGSKA (reference sequence). The CDR3 is 13 residues long. CDR3 sequence: CSARAEGMMEQYF.

The chain is built from TRBV18 and TRBJ2-7; absent DNA, TCRdb's TRBD2 call cannot be checked. The CDR3 extends over 15 amino acids. Germline-derived CDR1 and CDR2 are KGHSH and LQKENI. CDR3 sequence reads: CASSPEANLPYEQYF. Full variable domain (missing parts from reference TRBV18 and TRBJ2-7): NAGVMQNPRHLVRRRGQEARLRCSPMKGHSHVYWYRQLPEEGLKFMVYLQKENIIDESGMPKERFSAEFPKEGPSILRIQQVVRGDSAAYFCASSPEANLPYEQYFGPGTRLTVT.

This chain uses TRBV18 with TRBJ1-1. The CDR3 length is 13 residues. CDR1 is KGHSH, CDR2 LQKENI, per germline. CDR3 residues: CASSPPVRSGAFF.

V gene TRBV20-1 combines with J gene TRBJ1-5. Germline assignment: CDR1 DFQATT and CDR2 SNEGSKA (reference sequence). The CDR3 sequence is 13 residues long. CDR3 in amino acids: CSASGSSNQPQHF.

CDR3 sequence: CASSYPRDRGPSPLHF. The rearrangement uses TRBV6-5 and TRBJ1-6; as DNA is missing, the TRBD1 call by TCRdb cannot be tested. Germline V gives CDR1 MNHEY, CDR2 SVGAGI. CDR3 length equals 16 residues.

CDR3 sequence: CASSSGDTDTQYF. This chain connects TRBV5-1 to TRBJ2-3. The CDR3 is 13 amino acids. CDR1 is SGHRS, CDR2 YFSETQ, per germline.

V gene TRBV15 combines with J gene TRBJ1-2. Germline values: CDR1 LNHNV, CDR2 YYDKDF (reference sequence). CDR3 size: 15 residues. This CDR3 is CATGSGGLNNYGYTF.

This chain links TRBV5-1 with TRBJ2-1. The CDR3 contains 13 residues. The germline V gene encodes CDR1 SGHRS and CDR2 YFSETQ. The chain's CDR3 is CASSLDGYNEQFF. Looking up the rest from reference TRBV5-1 and TRBJ2-1 gives the full variable domain: KAGVTQTPRYLIKTRGQQVTLSCSPISGHRSVSWYQQTPGQGLQFLFEYFSETQRNKGNFPGRFSGRQFSNSRSEMNVSTLELGDSALYLCASSLDGYNEQFFGPGTRLTVL.

The chain recombines TRBV20-1 with TRBJ1-2. The CDR3 extends over 12 amino acids. The germline V gene encodes CDR1 DFQATT and CDR2 SNEGSKA (reference sequence). The CDR3 here is CSAPDGNYGYTF.

This chain uses TRBV20-1 with TRBJ1-5; TCRdb selects TRBD1, and the lack of DNA leaves this call unchecked. The CDR3 length is 16 residues. Looked up from germline, CDR1 is DFQATT and CDR2 is SNEGSKA (reference sequence). The CDR3 loop reads CSAPTGNYYSNQPQHF.

The chain couples TRBV28 to TRBJ1-2; TCRdb designates TRBD1, a call that cannot be tested without DNA. The germline V gene has CDR1 MDHEN and CDR2 SYDVKM. The CDR3 runs to 15 residues. The CDR3 protein is CASSLGFTREYGYTF.

The CDR3 loop is CSTLLAGVYEQYF. This sequence joins TRBV20-1 and TRBJ2-7; no DNA is available, so the TRBD2 call from TCRdb remains unchecked. The germline CDR1 and CDR2 sequences are DFQATT and SNEGSKA (reference sequence). The CDR3 is made up of 13 amino acids.

This sequence joins TRBV20-1 and TRBJ2-2; as DNA is missing, the TRBD1 call by TCRdb cannot be tested. This CDR3 region has 14 residues. Germline CDR1 is DFQATT and CDR2 is SNEGSKA (reference sequence). This CDR3 is CSARGGLNTGELFF.

The V gene is TRBV20-1, the J gene TRBJ2-7; the TCRdb call, TRBD1, lacks DNA for checking. This CDR3 contains 15 residues. CDR1 is DFQATT, CDR2 SNEGSKA, per germline (reference sequence). This CDR3 reads CSARAPWGDAYEQYF.

This sequence joins TRBV5-1 and TRBJ1-1; TCRdb lists TRBD1, though no DNA is available to test this call. From germline, CDR1 is SGHRS and CDR2 YFSETQ. This CDR3 has 15 amino acids. The CDR3 loop reads CASSPRTEMNTEAFF.

The CDR3: CASSLTDKNTEAFF. The chain is built from TRBV7-9 and TRBJ1-1. Germline lookup yields CDR1 SEHNR and CDR2 FQNEAQ (reference sequence). This CDR3 comprises 14 residues.

The CDR3 protein is CASSLFGGQGGYGYTF. This chain connects TRBV5-1 to TRBJ1-2; TCRdb selects TRBD1, and the lack of DNA leaves this call unchecked. Germline V lookup: CDR1 SGHRS, CDR2 YFSETQ. The CDR3 length is 16 residues.

Here the CDR3 reads CASSISSYNEQFF. The rearrangement links TRBV19 to TRBJ2-1; with no DNA, the TCRdb D assignment of TRBD2 cannot be verified. CDR1 is LNHDA, CDR2 SQIVND, per germline (reference sequence). This CDR3 spans 13 amino acids.

The rearrangement joins TRBV4-2 to TRBJ1-1; without DNA, the TCRdb call of TRBD1 cannot be checked. This CDR3 comprises 17 residues. Germline-derived CDR1 and CDR2 are LGHNA and YNFKEQ. CDR3 in amino acids: CASSQDPGVAPNTEAFF.

The CDR3 loop reads CASSYSGSEYNEQFF. The chain uses TRBV5-1 and TRBJ2-1; TCRdb's D gene call, TRBD2, goes unchecked for lack of DNA. Germline V CDR1 and CDR2: SGHRS, YFSETQ. The CDR3 consists of 15 residues. Drawing the rest from reference TRBV5-1 and TRBJ2-1, the complete variable domain is KAGVTQTPRYLIKTRGQQVTLSCSPISGHRSVSWYQQTPGQGLQFLFEYFSETQRNKGNFPGRFSGRQFSNSRSEMNVSTLELGDSALYLCASSYSGSEYNEQFFGPGTRLTVL.

The V gene is TRBV5-1, the J gene TRBJ2-1. Germline assignment: CDR1 SGHRS and CDR2 YFSETQ. CDR3 size: 11 residues. CDR3 sequence: CASSKEGEQFF.

The chain uses TRBV30 and TRBJ2-1. CDR3 length: 14 residues. The germline gives CDR1 GTSNPN, CDR2 SVGIG (reference sequence). CDR3 loop: CAWSVQAAGSEQFF.